Detailed here is one T cell receptor (beta chain). What it recognizes is unknown. Nashville, Tennessee was home to all donors, who were Caucasian adults. These data come from a study of shared clonotypes between healthy human individuals. Study at large: Researchers drew samples from a couple of women and a few men aged 18 to 49. The study's findings and limits: The diversity represented, both genetic and in exposure history, was limited by few donors.

CDR3 length: 14 residues. J was trimmed by 3 bases and V by 3 bases; bases with no gene match: 5. Germline V gene data show CDR1 as SGHDN and CDR2 as FVKESK. Produced via immunoSEQ multiplex PCR; TCRdb's table is partial and in-frame only. The sample consists of about 710,000 clones, 60% to 75% of them appearing once. Sequenced: memory CD4+ T cells sorted from blood. The sample's subset: CD45RA-negative fraction. The receptor comes from a woman younger than 45 in good health. The rearrangement uses TRBV14 and TRBJ2-7; TRBD1 matches 7 bases. CDR3 protein: CASSHGQGDYEQYF. The CDR3 DNA follows: TGTGCCAGCAGCCATGGTCAGGGGGACTACGAGCAGTACTTC.